Reported below is one TCR beta chain. The clone's antigen remains unknown. No much larger clone exists at a distance of one base, and base qualities are not known. The trim is 6 bases for V and 0 bases for J, with a gap of 11 bases between the germline ends. CDR1 and CDR2 (MNHEY, SVGEGT) derive from the germline V gene. From its cysteine to its phenylalanine, the CDR3 spans 14 amino acids. Of the read, only the CDR3 DNA is kept; its 42 bases are in frame from base 1. This entry belongs to a study of T cell repertoires in cytomegalovirus infection (dated by TCRdb to between 2018 and 2020). Study-wide context: The HLA type of each donor mattered for the analysis, because public TCR beta signatures pointed to carriage of CMV infection along with the matching HLA type. The research as a whole found: In the ex vivo response, HLA-C-restricted CMV-specific TCR beta clonotypes were dominant, and in two of eight donors the single most frequent clonotype came from this HLA-C-restricted group. In both this cohort and an independent roughly 350-donor cohort, the cumulative frequency of public TCR beta family members distinguished carriers of CMV infection plus the relevant HLA type.

Sequencing was carried out with an Illumina HiSeq 1500. TCRdb reanalyzed the raw reads on its own, using fastp at Q25 for trimming and MiXCR for clone calling, and kept in-frame beta chains. Under each unique CDR3 protein, matching rows form one entry showing the most common genes and DNA. For this sample the table gives about 440,000 distinct CDR3 sequences, of which 30% to 40% were detected only once. The top ten clones comprise roughly 15% of the sample. The sequence came from a human donor in good health (CMV status not recorded). Some clones in this sample may be carry-over from other donors' samples. Here the chain combines TRBV6-2 or TRBV6-3 and TRBJ1-1, with no confident D gene call. Sequences were obtained from PBMCs. The DNA sequence reads TGTGCCAGCAGACCTTTTCTCATGAACACTGAAGCTTTCTTT. Its protein product is CASRPFLMNTEAFF.